These 3 T cell receptor beta chains originate from one sample sequenced in a study of neurological immune-mediated disorders. Indicated time point: technical triplicate 2. TCRdb re-called the 5' RACE reads through MiXCR, storing one row per CDR3 protein. The data hold about 59,000 distinct CDR3 sequences, with around 24% observed a single time. Sequencing used PBMCs. These receptors all stem from a man aged 55 to 70 with HTLV-1-associated myelopathy (HAM/TSP).

This clonotype was counted many times. The chain carries TRBV5-1 and TRBJ1-2; 7 bases map to TRBD1. This CDR3 has 13 residues. Looked up from germline, CDR1 is SGHRS and CDR2 is YFSETQ. With 4 bases clipped from V and 5 bases from J, the junction kept 5 bases outside the gene matches. CDR3 amino acids: CASSIGQEYGYTF. DNA for the CDR3: TGCGCCAGCAGCATCGGACAGGAATATGGCTACACCTTC.

This clonotype was counted many times. The rearrangement links TRBV4-1 to TRBJ1-1; tentatively, D is TRBD1 (5 bases). Trimming removed 0 bases from V and 3 bases from J, with 14 bases in between. The CDR3 is 16 amino acids. Germline-derived CDR1 and CDR2 are MGHRA and YSYEKL. CDR3 in DNA: TGCGCCAGCAGCCAAGATTCCGGCCCGGGGGACACTGAAGCTTTCTTT. Translated: CASSQDSGPGDTEAFF.

This clonotype was seen repeatedly, ten times or more. CDR3 in amino acids: CASSLQMGSGDTQYF. Written as DNA, the CDR3 is TGCGCCAGCAGCCTCCAAATGGGCAGCGGCGATACGCAGTATTTT. The genes are TRBV5-1 and TRBJ2-3; perhaps TRBD2 as D (5 bases). Germline CDR1 and CDR2: SGHRS and YFSETQ. Trimming pared 4 bases from V and 6 bases from J, leaving 18 bases between. The CDR3 consists of 15 residues.